The 19 T cell receptor beta chains listed next were all sequenced from one sample in a study of T cell responses to AZD1222 COVID-19 vaccine. Clones were sequenced by immunoSEQ multiplex PCR, and TCRdb holds only the in-frame ones, with some missing. The sample includes roughly 140,000 clones, about 92% seen only once; the top ten take roughly 5%. Specimen: peripheral blood, collected on day 0 of AZD1222 vaccination. These receptor sequences come from an adult in good health.

The rearrangement uses TRBV19 and TRBJ1-6, with 8 bases fitting TRBD1. Looked up from germline, CDR1 is LNHDA and CDR2 is SQIVND (reference sequence). With V trimmed by 8 bases and J by 6 bases, 6 bases remained unmatched. The CDR3 runs 14 residues. The CDR3 loop is CASEGQGSNSPLHF. In DNA, the CDR3 is TGTGCCAGTGAAGGACAGGGAAGTAATTCACCCCTCCACTTT. The full variable domain, in which reference TRBV19 and TRBJ1-6 provide the parts outside the CDR3, is DGGITQSPKYLFRKEGQNVTLSCEQNLNHDAMYWYRQDPGQGLRLIYYSQIVNDFQKGDIAEGYSVSREKKESFPLTVTSAQKNPTAFYLCASEGQGSNSPLHFGNGTRLTVT.

V is TRBV7-2 and J is TRBJ1-5, with D possibly being TRBD1 (5 bases). The germline gives CDR1 SGHTA, CDR2 FQGNSA. V lost 5 bases, J lost 7 bases, and 18 bases lay in between. The CDR3 sequence is 15 residues long. This chain's CDR3 is CASSPRAGARQPQHF. The CDR3 nucleotides read TGTGCCAGCAGCCCACGCGCCGGGGCCCGACAGCCCCAGCATTTT. Complete variable domain (other parts from reference TRBV7-2 and TRBJ1-5): GAGVSQSPSNKVTEKGKDVELRCDPISGHTALYWYRQSLGQGLEFLIYFQGNSAPDKSGLPSDRFSAERTGGSVSTLTIQRTQQEDSAVYLCASSPRAGARQPQHFGDGTRLSIL.

This clone has more than one count but fewer than ten. The chain combines TRBV7-9 with TRBJ2-7, with TRBD1 identical over 9 bases. V was clipped by 4 bases and J by 5 bases; unmatched bases: 9. Germline-derived CDR1 and CDR2 are SEHNR and FQNEAQ (reference sequence). CDR3 length: 15 amino acids. Here the CDR3 reads CASSYLGQGSHEQYF. The CDR3 region has the DNA TGTGCCAGCAGCTACCTGGGACAGGGATCCCACGAGCAGTACTTC.

V and J are TRBV7-9 and TRBJ1-4, with D possibly matching TRBD1 (5 bases). V was pared by 4 bases and J by 6 bases, with 9 bases between. The CDR3 consists of 13 residues. Looked up from germline, CDR1 is SEHNR and CDR2 is FQNEAQ (reference sequence). For the CDR3, the DNA is TGTGCCAGCAGCTCCAGGGAATATGAAAAACTGTTTTTT. This codes for CASSSREYEKLFF.

V gene TRBV6-5 combines with J gene TRBJ1-1, with D perhaps matching TRBD1 (5 bases). The germline V gene encodes CDR1 MNHEY and CDR2 SVGAGI. V was clipped by 6 bases and J by 7 bases, with 15 bases between them. There are 13 residues in the CDR3. CDR3 sequence reads: CASSFPGHFEAFF. In DNA, the CDR3 is TGTGCCAGCAGCTTCCCCGGACACTTTGAAGCTTTCTTT.

The gene calls are TRBV28 and TRBJ2-7, with 8 bases matching TRBD1. J was trimmed by 2 bases and V by 3 bases; bases with no gene match: 12. CDR3 length: 17 residues. Germline V gene lookup returns CDR1 MDHEN and CDR2 SYDVKM. The CDR3 sequence: CASSLESRTGQTYEQYF. CDR3 bases: TGTGCCAGCAGTTTGGAATCCCGGACAGGGCAGACCTACGAGCAGTACTTC.

The chain recombines TRBV19 with TRBJ1-1; D is possibly TRBD1 (6 bases). The CDR3 has 16 residues. Germline V lookup: CDR1 LNHDA, CDR2 SQIVND (reference sequence). The V end lost 9 bases, the J end lost 4 bases, and 24 bases lay between the germline ends. CDR3 sequence: CASRGKGGLIGTEAFF. The CDR3 nucleotides are TGTGCCAGCCGGGGAAAAGGGGGTCTTATAGGCACTGAAGCTTTCTTT.

This clone turned up a few times. This chain uses TRBV30 with TRBJ1-5; the D is unclear. The germline V gene encodes CDR1 GTSNPN and CDR2 SVGIG (reference sequence). The CDR3 contains 15 residues. V shed 4 bases and J shed 0 bases, with 13 bases lying between them. In DNA, the CDR3 is TGTGCCTGGACACCGGGAGGGAATAGCAATCAGCCCCAGCATTTT. Amino acid sequence: CAWTPGGNSNQPQHF. Based on the CDR3 plus reference TRBV30 and TRBJ1-5, the full variable domain is SQTIHQWPATLVQPVGSPLSLECTVEGTSNPNLYWYRQAAGRGLQLLFYSVGIGQISSEVPQNLSASRPQDRQFILSSKKLLLSDSGFYLCAWTPGGNSNQPQHFGDGTRLSIL.

The gene calls are TRBV7-2 and TRBJ1-3; D call uncertain. This CDR3 is built from 15 residues. Germline-derived CDR1 and CDR2 are SGHTA and FQGNSA. V was shortened by 6 bases and J by 0 bases, with 12 bases between the two germline ends. In DNA form, the CDR3 reads TGTGCCAGCAGTAACCGCGGGTTCTCTGGAAACACCATATATTTT. This codes for CASSNRGFSGNTIYF.

This clone was detected once. The chain links TRBV5-8 to TRBJ2-6; D might be TRBD1 (6 bases). Germline V gene sequence: CDR1 SGHTS, CDR2 YDEGEE. The CDR3 totals 17 residues. V lost 5 bases, J lost 1 base, and 16 bases lay in between. The CDR3 nucleotides read TGTGCCAGCAGGTCACCGGGACAACCTTCTGGGGCCAACGTCCTGACTTTC. Protein: CASRSPGQPSGANVLTF.

The V gene is TRBV24-1, the J gene TRBJ2-1; D is perhaps TRBD2 (7 bases). This CDR3 spans 15 amino acids. Germline V CDR1 and CDR2: KGHDR, SFDVKD. Trimming left V 7 bases short and J 13 bases short, with 25 bases between. The CDR3 DNA sequence: TGTGCCACCAGGGAGGGGGGGGCGCAGGGTGTCCCCCAGTTCTTC. Translation: CATREGGAQGVPQFF.

The CDR3 protein is CSVEDLENYGYTF. Here the CDR3 DNA reads TGCAGCGTTGAAGACCTGGAGAACTATGGCTACACCTTC. The chain couples TRBV29-1 to TRBJ1-2; D is ambiguous. This CDR3 has 13 residues. The V end lost 0 bases, the J end lost 2 bases, and 7 bases lay between the germline ends. Germline CDR1 reads SQVTM; CDR2 reads ANQGSEA. The full variable domain, its missing parts supplied by reference TRBV29-1 and TRBJ1-2, is SAVISQKPSRDICQRGTSLTIQCQVDSQVTMMFWYRQQPGQSLTLIATANQGSEATYESGFVIDKFPISRPNLTFSTLTVSNMSPEDSSIYLCSVEDLENYGYTFGSGTRLTVV.

The CDR3, as DNA: TGTGCCAGCAGTTACTCGAAGTACGGGGACAAACTGTTTTTT. Its protein product is CASSYSKYGDKLFF. J is TRBJ1-4 and V is TRBV6-6, with D possibly TRBD1 on 5 matching bases. Germline values: CDR1 MNHNY, CDR2 SVGAGI (reference sequence). The CDR3 spans 14 residues. V was clipped by 0 bases and J by 11 bases, with 13 bases between them.

This chain joins TRBV6-1 and TRBJ2-7; maybe TRBD2 (7 bases). V gave up 1 base and J gave up 2 bases, with 12 bases separating them. The CDR3 loop spans 15 amino acids. Per the germline V gene, CDR1 is MNHNS and CDR2 is SASEGT. DNA for the CDR3: TGTGCCAGCAGTGAAGTATGGGAGGGGGCCTACGAGCAGTACTTC. This sequence encodes CASSEVWEGAYEQYF.

V and J are TRBV5-1 and TRBJ2-2; D might be TRBD1 or TRBD2, each matching 6 bases. Trimming shortened V by 4 bases and J by 4 bases, and 17 bases separated the two germline ends. CDR1 and CDR2 from the germline V gene are SGHRS and YFSETQ. This CDR3 has 16 residues. This chain's CDR3 is CASSPEGQGITGELFF. CDR3 DNA: TGCGCCAGCAGCCCGGAGGGGCAGGGGATCACCGGGGAGCTGTTTTTT.

The chain links TRBV7-2 to TRBJ1-1; D unresolved. This CDR3 spans 14 amino acids. With 5 bases removed from V and 3 bases from J, the gap between germline ends came to 13 bases. Looked up from germline, CDR1 is SGHTA and CDR2 is FQGNSA. This CDR3 reads CASSPGAGDTEAFF. The CDR3 DNA reads TGTGCCAGCAGCCCGGGAGCTGGGGACACTGAAGCTTTCTTT.

CDR3 sequence (DNA): TGCGCCAGCAGCTTGAACAGCCTAAGCTCCTACGAGCAGTACTTC. Translated: CASSLNSLSSYEQYF. This chain links TRBV5-1 with TRBJ2-7; no firm D call. Looked up from germline, CDR1 is SGHRS and CDR2 is YFSETQ. The CDR3 loop spans 15 amino acids. Trimming stripped 1 base from V and 0 bases from J, with 11 bases between.

The genes are TRBV5-1 and TRBJ2-7; either TRBD1 or TRBD2 may supply D (6 bases each). V lost 0 bases, J lost 7 bases, and 17 bases lay in between. Germline CDR1 SGHRS, CDR2 YFSETQ. This CDR3 spans 15 amino acids. In nucleotides, the CDR3 is TGCGCCAGCAGCTTGGCGCCGGGGGCGGTCAGGGAGCAGTACTTC. Its translation is CASSLAPGAVREQYF.

In its sample, this clone was seen once. The chain's CDR3 is CASSRRQAGELFF. Here the CDR3 DNA reads TGTGCCAGCAGCAGACGACAGGCCGGGGAGCTGTTTTTT. The gene calls are TRBV13 and TRBJ2-2, with a tentative D call TRBD1 (6 bases). V lost 5 bases and J lost 6, with 10 bases in between. Germline-derived CDR1 and CDR2 are PRHDT and FYEKMQ (reference sequence). The CDR3 consists of 13 residues.